Described below is a single T cell receptor beta chain sequence and its context. Its antigen target is currently unknown. The input lacks base qualities; no much larger clone sits a single base away. This sample was included in a study of vaccination and CD4 T cells after COVID-19 (dated 2022 in TCRdb). Context from the whole study: The convalescent cohort included six males and four females, with two Hispanic individuals, seven Caucasians, two Asians and one multiracial person. Two doses of either the Pfizer-BioNTech BNT162b2 vaccine (n=8) or the Moderna mRNA-1273 vaccine (n=2) were administered to participants. Post-COVID blood samples from convalescent patients were collected a median of about 100 days after diagnosis, with a range of about 35 to 161 days. The time from the second vaccine dose to post-vaccine blood sampling had a median of 72 days and ranged from about 12 to 241 days. Culture stimuli were overlapping spike peptide pools from SARS-CoV-2 and from the common cold coronaviruses HCoV-NL63, HCoV-OC43 and HCoV-229E. In control cultures, a CEFX viral epitope pool was used as positive control, an HIV-1 Nef peptide pool was used as negative control, or no peptide was added. In around nine COVID-19 convalescent patients and a few infection-naive healthy vaccine recipients, the spike-specific CD4+ TCR repertoire before mRNA vaccination was compared with the repertoire after mRNA vaccination. At the TCR clonotype level, an earlier paper using these donors assessed memory CD4+ T cell crossreactivity between SARS-CoV-2 and common cold coronavirus spike proteins. The research as a whole found: Relatively few convalescent patients were included in the study, and early timepoints after natural infection were not analyzed. Of the vaccine-specific clones in convalescent patients, 304 of 307, or nearly all, reacted only to SARS-CoV-2 spike and did not cross-react with common cold coronaviruses. The median number of SARS-CoV-2-reactive clonotypes rose from about 19 after infection to a few dozen after vaccination, but the change was not significant. Among the post-vaccine SARS-CoV-2-reactive clones in convalescent patients, a median approximately 90% showed up only after vaccination, which suggests vaccine-specific priming.

The library was built by means of PCR. At the Johns Hopkins FTIC core, DNA from the cultured CD4+ T cells underwent TCR sequencing with the Oncomine TCR Beta short-read assay. Genomic DNA was extracted from the cultured CD4+ T cells with the QIAamp micro DNA kit. Oncomine TCR Beta libraries made from cultured CD4+ T cells were pooled using unique dual indexes and sequenced on an Illumina iSeq 100. On the study's bioinformatics: Non-productive sequences were filtered out, and CDR3s that did not start with C, did not end with F or W, or were shorter than 7 amino acids were discarded. Antigen-specific clonotypes were identified using the MANAFEST web application through comparison of peptide-stimulated wells with reference and other culture wells. For a clone to be called positive, the clone needed an FDR below 0.05, an odds ratio above 5, and a productive frequency above 0.1% in at least two of three replicate wells. Clonotypes that were significantly expanded in both SARS-CoV-2 spike wells and at least one common cold coronavirus spike condition were defined as cross-reactive. Using R version 3.6.1, CDR3 homology was evaluated through Levenshtein distances (stringdist) along with unrooted phylogenetic trees (ape). TCRdb reprocessing: public reads trimmed at Q25 with fastp, clones called with MiXCR, in-frame beta chains kept. Identical CDR3 proteins give one entry, which carries the most common genes and DNA. What appears here as the V and J calls and clone size reflects TCRdb's work, not the paper's. The sample table lists about 9,900 distinct CDR3 sequences, about a third of them with a count of one. Under 35% of the sample is held by the ten biggest clonotypes.

Trimming leaves V shorter by 2 bases and J shorter by 6 bases, with the junction holding 13 bases beyond the gene matches. According to the germline V gene, CDR1 reads MNHEY and CDR2 reads SVGAGI. Its CDR3 holds 18 amino acids, cysteine through phenylalanine. CDR3 DNA only is kept here, 54 bases in frame from base 1. Read against the paper, the sample's treatment or condition label means: roughly 11-day PBMC culture with coronavirus spike peptide pools or control peptides (ViraFEST assay). CD4+ T cells from unexposed donors were collected before the COVID-19 pandemic (2011-2018). The ViraFEST assay, used in the study, expanded antigen-specific T cells with peptide pools and then identified the expanded clonotypes through TCR sequencing. Each well held under 2.5 million PBMCs cultured in IMDM containing roughly 5% human AB serum and roughly 10 IU/ml IL-2, with roughly 10 ug/ml peptide pools added. On days 3 and 7, half of the culture medium was replaced with fresh IL-2-containing medium. After approximately eleven days of culture, CD4+ T cells were isolated by negative selection with the EasySep CD4+ T cell isolation kit. As cell number allowed, CD4+ T cells from unexposed donors were tested for reactivity to SARS-CoV-2 S and N and to four common cold coronavirus spike pools. Ficoll-Paque Plus gradient centrifugation was used to isolate PBMCs from whole blood, and the isolated PBMCs were then either used fresh or cryopreserved at -140C. Triplicate wells were generally used for each culture condition. The leukapheresis product for the unexposed donors was obtained through commercial purchase.

The sequencing sample was made of CD4+ T cells from blood, cultured in vitro. The source of this sequence is a human donor in good health. The sequence joins TRBV6-5 to TRBJ2-4; the central 10 bases match TRBD1. The DNA sequence reads TGTGCCAGCAGTTACCTGCGACAGGGGGCCGTCGGGAGAAACATTCAGTACTTC. Its coded protein is CASSYLRQGAVGRNIQYF.